These T cell receptor beta chains were read from a single sample in a study of blood T cells in healthy people across ages. TCRdb re-derived calls from the 5' RACE reads in MiXCR, one entry per CDR3 protein. The data show around 700,000 distinct CDR3 sequences, 20% to 25% seen once. The sample was also reused in another study, on T cells of mothers and their children.

The sample comprised blood. The source of these receptors is a boy between 10 and 17 years old in good health. Each CDR3 is given with its conserved first and last residue. A D gene is named only where the DNA matches it firmly. Clone size is stated in some rows and not others, as once, few, many or a class when expanded.

len: 15
d_gene: NA
j_gene: TRBJ2-3
v_gene: TRBV18
abundance: once
CDR3nt: TGTGCCAGCTCACCAGGGGACCTCGGTACAGATACGCAGTATTTT
CDR3aa: CASSPGDLGTDTQYF

len: 12
d_gene: NA
j_gene: TRBJ2-5
v_gene: TRBV29-1
abundance: NA
CDR3nt: TGCAGCGTTGAACGGCCGGTAGAGACCCAGTACTTC
CDR3aa: CSVERPVETQYF

len: 13
d_gene: NA
j_gene: TRBJ1-2
v_gene: TRBV29-1
abundance: few
CDR3nt: TGCAGCGTTGAGGTGGGGCCCGGCTATGGCTACACCTTC
CDR3aa: CSVEVGPGYGYTF

len: 13
d_gene: NA
j_gene: TRBJ1-2
v_gene: TRBV28
abundance: NA
CDR3nt: TGTGCCAGCAGTATACAGGTGGACTATGGCTACACCTTC
CDR3aa: CASSIQVDYGYTF

len: 12
d_gene: TRBD1
j_gene: TRBJ2-7
v_gene: TRBV29-1
abundance: few
CDR3nt: TGCAGCGGGAAGACAGGGACCTACGAGCAGTACTTC
CDR3aa: CSGKTGTYEQYF

len: 13
d_gene: NA
j_gene: TRBJ2-7
v_gene: TRBV4-3
abundance: few
CDR3nt: TGCGCCAGCAGCCTCGGGACTCGATACGAGCAGTACTTC
CDR3aa: CASSLGTRYEQYF

len: 13
d_gene: NA
j_gene: TRBJ2-1
v_gene: TRBV19
abundance: NA
CDR3nt: TGTGCCAGTGCCGGGACCCCCTACAATGAGCAGTTCTTC
CDR3aa: CASAGTPYNEQFF

len: 15
d_gene: NA
j_gene: TRBJ2-1
v_gene: TRBV28
abundance: few
CDR3nt: TGTGCCAGCAGCTCATACGAACTATTTTACAATGAGCAGTTCTTC
CDR3aa: CASSSYELFYNEQFF

len: 13
d_gene: NA
j_gene: TRBJ2-3
v_gene: TRBV4-1
abundance: once
CDR3nt: TGCGCCAGCAGCCAACAATCGGCGGATACGCAGTATTTT
CDR3aa: CASSQQSADTQYF

len: 14
d_gene: NA
j_gene: TRBJ1-1
v_gene: TRBV4-3
abundance: NA
CDR3nt: TGCGCCAGCAGCCCACACCGGGCTTCCACTGAAGCTTTCTTT
CDR3aa: CASSPHRASTEAFF

len: 14
d_gene: NA
j_gene: TRBJ2-3
v_gene: TRBV7-9
abundance: NA
CDR3nt: TGTGCCAGCAGGAATGAGCGGAGCACAGATACGCAGTATTTT
CDR3aa: CASRNERSTDTQYF

len: 17
d_gene: TRBD1
j_gene: TRBJ1-1
v_gene: TRBV3-1
abundance: few
CDR3nt: TGTGCCAGCAGCCAAGTTAGGGGGACAGGGGTTTACACTGAAGCTTTCTTT
CDR3aa: CASSQVRGTGVYTEAFF

len: 13
d_gene: TRBD2
j_gene: TRBJ2-1
v_gene: TRBV12-3/TRBV12-4
abundance: few
CDR3nt: TGTGCCAGTAGACTAGCGGGACTCAATGAGCAGTTCTTC
CDR3aa: CASRLAGLNEQFF